This record concerns one T cell receptor (beta chain) sequence. What it binds is not known. The CDR3 sequence is 16 residues long. With V trimmed by 4 bases and J by 0 bases, 8 bases remained unmatched. Germline CDR1 and CDR2: SQVTM and ANQGSEA. The data were taken from a study of cytomegalovirus exposure and HLA in healthy donors. Whole-study findings and limits: For most TCR beta V segments, an earlier analysis put the productive rate at about 87% or about 30% of the time. Later analysis demonstrated an association between a missense DCLRE1C variant and TCR beta V- and J-gene trimming. After further analysis at a later stage, around 17,000 TCR beta sequences were associated with HLA alleles at 0.05 false discovery rate.

The donors comprised healthy bone marrow donors. This PCR relied on a set of 60 Vbeta primers and 13 Jbeta primers. TCRdb's table, derived via immunoSEQ multiplex PCR, lists solely in-frame clones and lacks some. The sample includes 100,000 to 150,000 clones, approximately 82% seen only once; the top ten take 15% to 25%. The receptor's source is a young man in good health and CMV-seropositive. Material for sequencing was PBMCs. The chain recombines TRBV29-1 with TRBJ2-4; TRBD2 matches at 8 bases. The CDR3 region has the DNA TGCAGCGTTGGGGGAGGCGGGAGGTTAGCCAAAAACATTCAGTACTTC. Translating gives CSVGGGGRLAKNIQYF. Variable domain in full (rest from reference TRBV29-1 and TRBJ2-4): SAVISQKPSRDICQRGTSLTIQCQVDSQVTMMFWYRQQPGQSLTLIATANQGSEATYESGFVIDKFPISRPNLTFSTLTVSNMSPEDSSIYLCSVGGGGRLAKNIQYFGAGTRLSVL.